These T cell receptor beta chains were read from a single sample in a study of blood T cells in healthy people across ages. A single record per CDR3 protein comes from TCRdb applying MiXCR to the 5' RACE reads. The sample lists 550,000 to 650,000 distinct CDR3 sequences, 25% to 35% occurring once. The same sample was also used in a study of T cells of mothers and their children.

Sequenced material: blood. These receptors originate from a boy aged 2 to 10 in good health. CDR3s include the opening cysteine and the closing phenylalanine or tryptophan. The D gene is left open where the match is weak. Part of the rows lack a size; the others show once, few, many or a class for expanded clones.

abundance	d_gene	v_gene	j_gene	CDR3nt	CDR3aa
-	-	TRBV7-6	TRBJ2-5	TGTGCCAGCAGCTCTCTACCCCAAGCAGACCCAGAGACCCAGTACTTC	CASSSLPQADPETQYF
-	-	TRBV5-6	TRBJ1-1	TGTGCCAGCAGCTTGGCGGGGCCAATGAACACTGAAGCTTTCTTT	CASSLAGPMNTEAFF
once	-	TRBV18	TRBJ2-3	TGTGCCAGCTCACGCAGGGAGAAAGATACGCAGTATTTT	CASSRREKDTQYF
-	TRBD2	TRBV6-5	TRBJ2-7	TGTGCCAGCAGCCTGACTAGCGGGCGCGAGCAGTACTTC	CASSLTSGREQYF
many	-	TRBV9	TRBJ2-5	TGTGCCAGCAGCGTAGGAATCCAAGAGACCCAGTACTTC	CASSVGIQETQYF
-	TRBD2	TRBV13	TRBJ2-1	TGTGCCAGCAGCTTACCCCTAGCGGGAATCGCCTACAATGAGCAGTTCTTC	CASSLPLAGIAYNEQFF
-	TRBD2	TRBV7-9	TRBJ2-7	TGTGCCAGCAGCCCCGTCCTGAAGCGGGGGTTGTTCTACGAGCAGTACTTC	CASSPVLKRGLFYEQYF
-	-	TRBV6-2/TRBV6-3	TRBJ2-7	TGTGCCAGCAGAATCGGGCAGGGTTCCTTGGAGCAGTACTTC	CASRIGQGSLEQYF
-	-	TRBV10-3	TRBJ1-1	TGTGCCATCAGTTATGGACCGAACACTGAAGCTTTCTTT	CAISYGPNTEAFF
-	-	TRBV5-1	TRBJ2-1	TGCGCCAGCAGCTTGGACAGTCCGATCTACAATGAGCAGTTCTTC	CASSLDSPIYNEQFF
-	TRBD1	TRBV11-3	TRBJ2-3	TGTGCCAGCGCACGGGGACAGGGGGGAGATACGCAGTATTTT	CASARGQGGDTQYF
-	-	TRBV20-1	TRBJ2-3	TGCAGCGCTCCCGGCTTAGCGGACACTAGCACAGATACGCAGTATTTT	CSAPGLADTSTDTQYF
many	TRBD1	TRBV20-1	TRBJ1-2	TGCAGTGCTAAGACAGGGGCTAACTATGGCTACACCTTC	CSAKTGANYGYTF
-	-	TRBV16	TRBJ1-4	TGTGCCAGCAGCCAATTCGCACAGAGAAATGAAAAACTGCTTTTT	CASSQFAQRNEKLLF
few	-	TRBV11-2	TRBJ2-7	TGTGCCAGCAGCTCATGGGTGGGGATTACCTACGAGCAGTACTTC	CASSSWVGITYEQYF
-	-	TRBV3-1	TRBJ2-5	TGTGCCAGCAGCCAAGATTTTGAGGGGCTACACCAAGAGACCCAGTACTTC	CASSQDFEGLHQETQYF
-	-	TRBV7-9	TRBJ2-4	TGTGCCAGCAGCTTAGACCGGGCAGATCCTGTCCAGTACTTC	CASSLDRADPVQYF
few	-	TRBV3-1	TRBJ1-1	TGTGCCAGCAGCCAAGGGATGGGCACTGAAGCTTTCTTT	CASSQGMGTEAFF
-	-	TRBV6-5	TRBJ2-5	TGTGCCAGCAGTTACGTGGGAGAGGGGCAAGAGACCCAGTACTTC	CASSYVGEGQETQYF
-	-	TRBV29-1	TRBJ1-2	TGCAGCGTTGATATGAGAGTAAATGGTGGCTACACCTTC	CSVDMRVNGGYTF
-	-	TRBV7-6	TRBJ1-1	TGTGCCAGCAGTAAGTACCCGTCAGGTGAAGCTTTCTTT	CASSKYPSGEAFF
-	-	TRBV6-1	TRBJ2-5	TGTGCCAGCACCCTTGATTTGTGGGGGGAAGAGACCCAGTACTTC	CASTLDLWGEETQYF
few	-	TRBV3-1	TRBJ2-1	TGTGCCAGCACCCTGACGGGGGAAACCTACAATGAGCAGTTCTTC	CASTLTGETYNEQFF
-	-	TRBV2	TRBJ2-1	TGTGCCAGCAGTGACGTTGTGTATGAGCAGTTCTTC	CASSDVVYEQFF
few	TRBD1	TRBV6-5	TRBJ1-1	TGTGCCAGCAGTTACTCCCGGGACAGGGACGAAGCTTTCTTT	CASSYSRDRDEAFF
-	TRBD2	TRBV30	TRBJ2-1	TGTGCCTCCTCGCAAACAGCAGAGCGGGGCATCAATGAGCAGTTCTTC	CASSQTAERGINEQFF
-	-	TRBV12-5	TRBJ1-6	TGTGCTAGTGGTTTGGGCAACAGGGCAAATTCACCCCTCCACTTT	CASGLGNRANSPLHF
-	TRBD1	TRBV19	TRBJ1-1	TGTGCCAGTAGTAGCAGGGGGCTTAGGAACACTGAAGCTTTCTTT	CASSSRGLRNTEAFF
-	-	TRBV15	TRBJ1-1	TGTGCCACCAGCGCTTCAGGGATTGAAGCTTTCTTT	CATSASGIEAFF
-	-	TRBV4-3	TRBJ1-5	TGCGCCAGCAGCCAAGATTTTCGACAGTATAGCAATCAGCCCCAGCATTTT	CASSQDFRQYSNQPQHF
few	-	TRBV7-9	TRBJ1-3	TGTGCCAGCAGCTTCTCGTGGGCGGGAAACACCATATATTTT	CASSFSWAGNTIYF
few	-	TRBV7-9	TRBJ2-2	TGTGCCAGCAGCCCACTTTTCGAGACTCTTAACACCGGGGAGCTGTTTTTT	CASSPLFETLNTGELFF
few	-	TRBV7-2	TRBJ2-1	TGTGCCAGCAGCCAAATGACGGGCTTCCTCCGAACGAGCTCCTACAATGAGCAGTTCTTC	CASSQMTGFLRTSSYNEQFF
-	-	TRBV4-3	TRBJ2-2	TGCGCCAGCAGCCAAGAGGTAGACTTCGGGGAGCTGTTTTTT	CASSQEVDFGELFF